This T cell receptor beta chain originates from a study of blood T cell repertoires in COVID-19. Sequencing was performed with immunoSEQ multiplex PCR; in TCRdb, only in-frame clones are kept and a portion is missing. Among approximately 240,000 clones listed, roughly 80% were seen once. Trimming removed 5 bases from V and 5 bases from J; junction bases left unmatched: 7. This CDR3 contains 15 residues. The germline gives CDR1 MDHEN, CDR2 SYDVKM. The sequenced sample consisted of peripheral blood. The sequence derives from a woman aged 60 to 75 with acute or convalescent COVID-19. The rearrangement links TRBV28 to TRBJ2-7, with TRBD1 matching over 12 bases. The CDR3 is CASSPLGQGADEQYF. DNA for the CDR3: TGTGCCAGCAGTCCCCTGGGACAGGGGGCTGACGAGCAGTACTTC.